Below are 21 T cell receptor beta chains sequenced from a single sample in a study of cytomegalovirus exposure and HLA in healthy donors. The PCR was carried out with 60 Vbeta primers and 13 Jbeta primers. Clones were read by immunoSEQ multiplex PCR, and TCRdb kept only the in-frame ones, dropping some. The top ten clones hold about 1.5% of a sample with about 55,000 clones, around 82% of them seen once. The sequenced material came from PBMCs. All receptors derive from a female donor in good health and CMV-seronegative.

This clone has only a few counts. V is TRBV29-1 and J is TRBJ1-2, with 9 bases aligning to TRBD1. This CDR3 comprises 13 residues. From germline, CDR1 is SQVTM and CDR2 ANQGSEA. V dropped 4 bases and J dropped 4; count of bases not matched to a gene: 4. In nucleotides, the CDR3 is TGCAGCGTTGGACAGGGGGGTGGCTATGGCTACACCTTC. Amino acids: CSVGQGGGYGYTF.

This chain links TRBV7-6 with TRBJ1-5; 9 bases are shared with TRBD1. The CDR3 consists of 14 residues. The junction had 6 bases not matched to a gene; V was cut back by 5 bases and J by 7 bases. In germline, CDR1 is SGHVS, CDR2 FNYEAQ. As DNA, the CDR3 is TGTGCCAGCAGCCCTGGACAGGGGCGGCAGCCCCAGCATTTT. Its translation: CASSPGQGRQPQHF.

This clone has only a few counts. The chain links TRBV14 to TRBJ2-2; D is uncertain. Trimming left V 2 bases short and J 2 bases short, with 18 bases between. The germline V gene has CDR1 SGHDN and CDR2 FVKESK. CDR3 length: 18 residues. The CDR3 loop is CASSQQHSITPNTGELFF. The DNA of the CDR3 is TGTGCCAGCAGCCAACAGCACAGCATAACTCCCAACACCGGGGAGCTGTTTTTT.

V gene TRBV2 combines with J gene TRBJ2-3; tentative D call: TRBD1 (5 bases). This CDR3 has 15 residues. Germline values: CDR1 SNHLY, CDR2 FYNNEI. V gave up 6 bases and J gave up 0 bases, with 13 bases separating them. As DNA, the CDR3 is TGTGCCAGCAGCGTCGTTGGGGCTAGCACAGATACGCAGTATTTT. Its translation is CASSVVGASTDTQYF.

V gene TRBV11-2 combines with J gene TRBJ1-2; D may be TRBD1 (5 bases). Germline lookup yields CDR1 SGHAT and CDR2 FQNNGV. This CDR3 contains 13 residues. V was cut by 1 base and J by 5 bases, with 8 bases left in between. DNA for the CDR3: TGTGCCAGCAGCTTAGGGGGCCCTTATGGCTACACCTTC. Amino acid sequence: CASSLGGPYGYTF.

This chain uses TRBV6-5 with TRBJ1-2; D is undetermined. This CDR3 is 13 amino acids long. Trimming pared 7 bases from V and 4 bases from J, leaving 13 bases between. Germline loops: CDR1 MNHEY, CDR2 SVGAGI. CDR3 nucleotide sequence: TGTGCCAGCACTAGAGACCGGGGCTATGGCTACACCTTC. This encodes CASTRDRGYGYTF.

This chain links TRBV5-1 with TRBJ1-4, with 7 bases identical to TRBD1. The CDR3 contains 13 residues. Germline CDR1 reads SGHRS; CDR2 reads YFSETQ. J lost 7 bases, V lost 6 bases, and 6 bases had no gene match. CDR3 sequence reads: CASKEGAGEKLFF. The CDR3 DNA is TGCGCCAGCAAGGAGGGGGCGGGTGAAAAACTGTTTTTT.

The chain has TRBV5-4 and TRBJ1-2, with 8 bases that match TRBD1. Losses at the gene ends were 3 bases for V and 8 bases for J; bases not matched to a gene: 12. The CDR3 loop spans 15 amino acids. CDR1 SGHNT and CDR2 YYREEE come from the germline V gene (reference sequence). In DNA, the CDR3 is TGTGCCAGCAGCTCCCAAGCGGGCAGGGGGCAAGGCTACACCTTC. Its protein product is CASSSQAGRGQGYTF.

This clone was counted between two and nine times. This chain uses TRBV9 with TRBJ1-3, with D possibly matching TRBD1 (6 bases). The V end was cut by 0 bases, the J end by 0 bases, with 10 bases between. This CDR3 comprises 16 residues. The germline V gene encodes CDR1 SGDLS and CDR2 YYNGEE. The CDR3 spells CASSVETGNSGNTIYF. CDR3 nucleotides: TGTGCCAGCAGCGTAGAGACAGGAAACTCTGGAAACACCATATATTTT.

The chain combines TRBV29-1 with TRBJ2-5; 7 positions agree with TRBD1. Per germline, CDR1 SQVTM and CDR2 ANQGSEA. The junction had 7 bases not matched to a gene; V was cut back by 7 bases and J by 2 bases. The CDR3 runs to 13 residues. The CDR3 spells CSARQGPQETQYF. CDR3 sequence (DNA): TGCAGCGCTAGACAGGGCCCTCAAGAGACCCAGTACTTC.

The chain couples TRBV10-3 to TRBJ1-1; TRBD1 aligns across 8 bases. From germline, CDR1 is ENHRY and CDR2 SYGVKD. This CDR3 has 19 residues. Trimming cost V 1 base and J 0 bases; bases outside gene matches: 13. The CDR3 DNA follows: TGTGCCATCAGTGAGTGCGGGACAGGCTCATGCTACATGAACACTGAAGCTTTCTTT. Translated: CAISECGTGSCYMNTEAFF.

This sequence joins TRBV10-1 and TRBJ1-3; D perhaps matches TRBD1 (5 bases). In germline, CDR1 is WNHNN, CDR2 SYGVQD (reference sequence). The CDR3 covers 16 residues. The germline V and J ends were trimmed by 4 bases and 0 bases, with 13 bases remaining between them. CDR3 sequence reads: CASSATTASSGNTIYF. The CDR3 DNA reads TGCGCCAGCAGTGCGACGACAGCGAGCTCTGGAAACACCATATATTTT.

The rearrangement joins TRBV6-5 to TRBJ1-2, with D unresolved. The CDR3 spans 16 residues. V lost 0 bases to trimming and J lost 0 bases, with 11 bases between them. Germline V gene data show CDR1 as MNHEY and CDR2 as SVGAGI. The CDR3 is CASSYSALGANYGYTF. CDR3 nucleotide sequence: TGTGCCAGCAGTTACTCGGCCCTCGGAGCTAACTATGGCTACACCTTC.

The rearrangement links TRBV5-1 to TRBJ1-3; 8 positions agree with TRBD1. Germline assignment: CDR1 SGHRS and CDR2 YFSETQ. This CDR3 has 15 residues. V was clipped by 0 bases and J by 4 bases; unmatched bases: 3. CDR3 coding DNA: TGCGCCAGCAGCTTGGACGGACAGGGCGGAAACACCATATATTTT. It yields the protein CASSLDGQGGNTIYF.

The CDR3 DNA sequence: TGTGCCAGCAGCTCTAGGACAGTAAGAAACTATGGCTACACCTTC. It encodes CASSSRTVRNYGYTF. The chain couples TRBV7-2 to TRBJ1-2; maybe TRBD1 (6 bases). Trimming stripped 4 bases from V and 2 bases from J, with 14 bases between. The germline V gene has CDR1 SGHTA and CDR2 FQGNSA. This CDR3 spans 15 amino acids. Using reference TRBV7-2 and TRBJ1-2 for the parts outside the CDR3, the full variable domain is GAGVSQSPSNKVTEKGKDVELRCDPISGHTALYWYRQSLGQGLEFLIYFQGNSAPDKSGLPSDRFSAERTGGSVSTLTIQRTQQEDSAVYLCASSSRTVRNYGYTFGSGTRLTVV.

The chain combines TRBV5-1 with TRBJ1-3; a weak D match, TRBD1 (6 bases). CDR3 size: 19 residues. The V gene's germline CDR1 is SGHRS and CDR2 YFSETQ. Trimming stripped 3 bases from V and 4 bases from J, with 26 bases between. The CDR3 nucleotides read TGCGCCAGCAGCTCCAAACAGGGTAGTACCCTTGCGGGCGGAAACACCATATATTTT. The encoded protein is CASSSKQGSTLAGGNTIYF.

This clone is a singleton in its sample. The chain uses TRBV5-1 and TRBJ1-1; no firm D call. The ends were cut back, 3 bases at V and 2 bases at J, with 11 bases in the middle. Per the germline V gene, CDR1 is SGHRS and CDR2 is YFSETQ. CDR3 length: 14 residues. CDR3 coding DNA: TGCGCCAGCAGCTCCTCCCCGGGTAACACTGAAGCTTTCTTT. Its translation: CASSSSPGNTEAFF.

CDR3 nucleotides: TGTGCCAGTTCCCGGGACATAGGCTACACCTTC. Encoded protein: CASSRDIGYTF. V is TRBV6-6 and J is TRBJ1-2, with D possibly being TRBD1 (6 bases). Germline V CDR1 and CDR2: MNHNY, SVGAGI (reference sequence). There are 11 residues in the CDR3. Deletions cut 9 bases from V and 8 bases from J, with 13 bases between.

This clone has only one observation. The chain couples TRBV6-5 to TRBJ2-3; D gene ambiguous. Trimming took off 2 bases at V and 4 bases at J, with 4 bases between the two ends. Germline CDR1 is MNHEY and CDR2 is SVGAGI. This CDR3 is built from 12 residues. CDR3 nucleotides: TGTGCCAGCAGTTACGGGCCAGATACGCAGTATTTT. The encoded protein is CASSYGPDTQYF.

V usage is TRBV5-8 and J usage is TRBJ2-7, with 9 bases matching TRBD1. V shed 4 bases, J shed 4 bases, and the junction held 6 bases outside the gene matches. The germline gives CDR1 SGHTS, CDR2 YDEGEE. This CDR3 spans 14 amino acids. The CDR3 DNA is TGTGCCAGCAGCCCCGAGGGACAGGGTTACGAGCAGTACTTC. Residues: CASSPEGQGYEQYF.

V and J are TRBV11-1 and TRBJ1-4, with a possible D match to TRBD1 (6 bases). V was clipped by 2 bases and J by 5 bases, with 9 bases between them. Germline loops: CDR1 SGHAT, CDR2 FQDESV (reference sequence). This CDR3 has 14 residues. The DNA of the CDR3 is TGTGCCAGCAGCTTACGGCAGGGGAATGAAAAACTGTTTTTT. Translated: CASSLRQGNEKLFF.